This T cell receptor beta chain was sequenced during a study of cytomegalovirus exposure and HLA in healthy donors. Study in general: HLA-typed donors were the source of tens of millions of unique TCRs, which an early data release held.

Study-wide findings and caveats: Some TCR beta chains (164 of them) were listed as cytomegalovirus-associated.

Each donor was nominally healthy when sampled (though unrecorded immune exposures were likely). V was pared by 7 bases and J by 0 bases, with 10 bases between. CDR1 is SEHNR and CDR2 is FQNEAQ in the germline V gene (reference sequence). This CDR3 is 14 amino acids long. With 60 Vbeta and 13 Jbeta primers, the PCR was carried out. Produced via immunoSEQ multiplex PCR; TCRdb's table is partial and in-frame only. The sample includes 130,000 or so clones, about three quarters of them seen just once. As concerns this clone: Its specificity is unknown.

The material sequenced was PBMCs. The sequence came from a woman aged 18 to 35 in good health and CMV-seronegative. The chain employs TRBV7-9 and TRBJ2-1; D may be TRBD1 (6 bases). The CDR3 reads CASTADSSYNEQFF. In DNA form, the CDR3 reads TGTGCCAGCACCGCGGACAGCTCCTACAATGAGCAGTTCTTC.